One and the same sample provided the 5 T cell receptor beta chains below, sequenced in a study of technical replicates of blood from a handful of donors. Here immunoSEQ multiplex PCR was the method, and the copy in TCRdb shows in-frame clones only, minus some. The table records some 70,000 clones, approximately 90% of them present only once. Sequenced input: PBMCs. These TCRs come from a human donor in good health. Some clones in this sample may be carry-over from other donors' samples.

This chain uses TRBV13 with TRBJ2-5; TRBD2 aligns across 8 bases. CDR1 and CDR2 (germline): PRHDT, FYEKMQ (reference sequence). This CDR3 has 14 residues. J lost 5 bases, V lost 1 base, and 3 bases had no gene match. The CDR3 sequence: CASSLEGTSETQYF. DNA of the CDR3: TGTGCCAGCAGCTTAGAGGGGACTAGTGAGACCCAGTACTTC. Using reference TRBV13 and TRBJ2-5 for the parts outside the CDR3, the full variable domain is AAGVIQSPRHLIKEKRETATLKCYPIPRHDTVYWYQQGPGQDPQFLISFYEKMQSDKGSIPDRFSAQQFSDYHSELNMSSLELGDSALYFCASSLEGTSETQYFGPGTRLLVL.

The table lists this clone with a count of one. J is TRBJ1-2 and V is TRBV9; D uncertain. The ends were cut back, 0 bases at V and 3 bases at J, with 9 bases in the middle. CDR1 and CDR2 (germline): SGDLS, YYNGEE. The CDR3 has 14 amino acids. In DNA, the CDR3 is TGTGCCAGCAGCGTAGGGACTCACCACTATGGCTACACCTTC. Its protein is CASSVGTHHYGYTF.

Remarks on this clone: The junction departs from the called germline gene at one end, perhaps through a read error. The chain uses TRBV2 and TRBJ2-1; 15 bases are a match to TRBD2. This CDR3 has 14 residues. The V gene's germline CDR1 is SNHLY and CDR2 FYNNEI. The CDR3 DNA sequence: TGTGCCAGCAGGACGGGACTAGCGGGAGGCCGGGGGGTCTTC. It is translated as CASRTGLAGGRGVF.

The gene calls are TRBV2 and TRBJ1-1, with a weak D call TRBD1 (5 bases). This CDR3 has 13 amino acids. Trimming took 7 bases from V and 8 from J, leaving 17 bases between them. Per the germline V gene, CDR1 is SNHLY and CDR2 is FYNNEI. Here the CDR3 DNA reads TGTGCCAGCACCGCGGGAGGTAGGGGAGAAGCTTTCTTT. It encodes CASTAGGRGEAFF. Drawing the rest from reference TRBV2 and TRBJ1-1, the complete variable domain is EPEVTQTPSHQVTQMGQEVILRCVPISNHLYFYWYRQILGQKVEFLVSFYNNEISEKSEIFDDQFSVERPDGSNFTLKIRSTKLEDSAMYFCASTAGGRGEAFFGQGTRLTVV.

The CDR3 bases are TGTGCCAGCAGCTCACAGACAGGACTCCAGCCCCAGCATTTT. Protein: CASSSQTGLQPQHF. The chain carries TRBV7-2 and TRBJ1-5; D possibly corresponds to TRBD1 (6 bases). Per the germline V gene, CDR1 is SGHTA and CDR2 is FQGNSA. V lost 4 bases to trimming and J lost 7 bases, with 14 bases between them. The CDR3 contains 14 residues.